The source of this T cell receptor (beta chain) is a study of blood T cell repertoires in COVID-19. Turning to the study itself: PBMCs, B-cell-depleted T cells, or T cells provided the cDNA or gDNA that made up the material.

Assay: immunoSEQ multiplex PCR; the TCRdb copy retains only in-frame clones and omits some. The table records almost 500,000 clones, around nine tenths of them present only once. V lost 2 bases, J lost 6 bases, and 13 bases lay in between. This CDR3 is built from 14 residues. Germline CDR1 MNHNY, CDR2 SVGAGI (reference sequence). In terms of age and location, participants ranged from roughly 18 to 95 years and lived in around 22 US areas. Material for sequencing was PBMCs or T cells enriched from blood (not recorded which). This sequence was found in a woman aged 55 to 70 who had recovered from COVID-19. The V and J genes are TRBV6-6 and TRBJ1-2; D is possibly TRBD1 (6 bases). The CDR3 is CASSYGSPGDGYTF. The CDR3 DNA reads TGTGCCAGCAGTTACGGTAGTCCAGGGGATGGCTACACCTTC.